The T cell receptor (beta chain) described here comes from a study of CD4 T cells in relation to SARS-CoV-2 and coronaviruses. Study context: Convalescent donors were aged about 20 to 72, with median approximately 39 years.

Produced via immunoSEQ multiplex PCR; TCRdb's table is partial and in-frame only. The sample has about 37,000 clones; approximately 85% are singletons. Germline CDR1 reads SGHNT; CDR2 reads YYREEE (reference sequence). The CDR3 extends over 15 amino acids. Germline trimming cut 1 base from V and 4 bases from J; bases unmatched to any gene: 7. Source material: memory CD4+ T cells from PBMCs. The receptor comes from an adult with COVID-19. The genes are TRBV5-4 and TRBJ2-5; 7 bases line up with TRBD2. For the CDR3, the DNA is TGTGCCAGCAGCTTGCAGTTGGGGGGGTCAGAGACCCAGTACTTC. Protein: CASSLQLGGSETQYF.